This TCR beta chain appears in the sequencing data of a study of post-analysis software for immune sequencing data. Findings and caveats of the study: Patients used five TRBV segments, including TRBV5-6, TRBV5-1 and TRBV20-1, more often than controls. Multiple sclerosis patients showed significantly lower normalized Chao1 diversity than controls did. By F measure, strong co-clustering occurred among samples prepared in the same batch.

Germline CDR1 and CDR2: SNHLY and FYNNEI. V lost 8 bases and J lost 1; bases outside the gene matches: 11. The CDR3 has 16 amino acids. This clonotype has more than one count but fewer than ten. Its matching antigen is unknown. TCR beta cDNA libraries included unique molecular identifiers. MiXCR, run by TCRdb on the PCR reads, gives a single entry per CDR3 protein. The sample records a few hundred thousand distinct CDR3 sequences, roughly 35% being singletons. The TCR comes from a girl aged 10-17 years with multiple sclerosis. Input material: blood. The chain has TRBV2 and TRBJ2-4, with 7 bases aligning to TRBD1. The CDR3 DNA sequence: TGTGCCAGCTACGCGACAGGGATCGCGGCCAAAAACATTCAGTACTTC. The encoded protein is CASYATGIAAKNIQYF.